This paragraph covers one T cell receptor (beta chain) sequence. This clone was seen a single time. Its antigen is not yet known. The record has no base qualities; no much larger clone is one base away. TRB sequencing was run on genomic DNA with either the immunoSEQ assay at survey resolution or the hsTCRB kit. As for how the authors treated the data: The immunoSEQ software handled the initial read processing, while the LymphoSeq R package was used for the repertoire analyses. For each TRB dataset, clonality was calculated as 1 minus normalized Shannon entropy, and the Gini coefficient was computed as well. To infer phenotypes in unsorted samples, TRB sequences from sorted subsets of the recipient or donor were mapped onto the unsorted samples of the same recipient. TCRdb obtained this table from immuneACCESS and retained in-frame rearrangements with V and J assigned. These tables miss some clones; where compared with another copy, unresolved V genes account for less than half of the shortfall, and the remainder is unexplained. The V and J calls and clone size are taken from that table; D and trimming were inferred from the DNA. The sample includes tens of thousands of clones, with 90% to 95% observed a single time. The ten most abundant clones make up around 0.1% of the sample.

Viable CD3+CD4+ or CD3+CD8+ cells that were CCR7+CD45RA+CD45RO-CD95-CD27+CD28+ were defined as naive T cells. On the day of marrow donation, related bone marrow donors gave peripheral blood samples. Peripheral blood and bone marrow mononuclear cells were isolated by Ficoll-Hypaque density centrifugation and were cryopreserved. FACS on a FACSAria II was used to sort CD4+ and CD8+ T cells, including the naive and memory subsets. This entry belongs to a study of T cells after posttransplantation cyclophosphamide (dated by TCRdb to 2015 to 2016). About the full investigation: Using TRB sequencing, the study followed how the T cell repertoire rebuilt after myeloablative bone marrow transplantation with posttransplantation cyclophosphamide given as GVHD prophylaxis. TRB sequencing was also done on up to 3 additional blood samples from 2 to 5.2 years after transplant in 3 patients, and on pretransplant blood from a handful of patients. Because TRA and TRB clonality correlated tightly in 8 to 10 samples, the subsequent TCR analyses were limited to TRB only. Blood from all 30 or so PTCy patients with 1-year posttransplant specimens was subjected to TRB sequencing. Public TRB sequences were checked against a database of over 3,500 sequences associated with responses to pathogens, tumor antigens, self-antigens and alloantigens. Samples from a few dozen PTCy-treated patients, along with samples from 16 of their related bone marrow donors, underwent antigen receptor sequencing. Findings and caveats that apply to the study as a whole: Donor-recipient similarity was low at 1-2 months but rose over the first year, and later blood repertoires were often dominated by donor CD8+ memory clones. Across roughly 49 patients, TRB clonality was highly associated with recipient CMV seropositivity and CMV reactivation, and diversity in PTCy patients was similar to diversity in CNI/methotrexate controls. The TRB repertoires of T cells infiltrating skin or GI tract showed only limited overlap with the TRB repertoires of T cells in blood.

The germline V gene (reference sequence) yields PRHDT for CDR1 and FYEKMQ for CDR2. V is pared back by 3 bases and J by 2 bases, with 16 bases lying between the germline termini. The CDR3 measures 16 amino acids from cysteine to phenylalanine. Of the read, only the CDR3 DNA is kept; its 48 bases are in frame from base 1. The rearranged segments are TRBV13 and TRBJ1-2; the D segment cannot be called with confidence. This TCR was recovered from a man aged 30 to 39 in good health and a related stem cell transplant donor. What was sequenced was naive CD4+ T cells sorted from blood. In nucleotides, the sequence is TGTGCCAGCAGCTTGCTTCGAGGGTTTCAGAACTATGGCTACACCTTC. It encodes CASSLLRGFQNYGYTF.